This TCR beta chain is drawn from a study of blood T cell repertoires in COVID-19. Sequenced by immunoSEQ multiplex PCR; TCRdb stores in-frame clones only, minus some. The sample includes some 180,000 clones, roughly 91% seen only once; the top ten take roughly 4.5%. The junction had 7 bases not matched to a gene; V was cut back by 1 base and J by 6 bases. The CDR3 is made up of 15 amino acids. Germline CDR1 and CDR2: SGHVS and FNYEAQ. The receptor was derived from a man between 18 and 29 years old with COVID-19, enrolled during active disease. The chain uses TRBV7-6 and TRBJ2-5; TRBD1 agrees at 8 bases. Input material: peripheral blood. In nucleotides, the CDR3 is TGTGCCAGCAGCTTAGTCGGACAGGGAACGAAGACCCAGTACTTC. Amino acids: CASSLVGQGTKTQYF.